This entry is about one TCR beta chain. Residents of about two dozen US areas, aged roughly 18 to 89 years, made up the participants. Cohorts were assigned according to the clinical history that participants reported. Two negative PCRs, clearance, or symptom resolution were required of recovered Cohort 3 donors. In the study's own analysis: Estimates of nucleated cell counts were drawn from the amplification of reference gene primers. TCRdb's table, derived via immunoSEQ multiplex PCR, lists solely in-frame clones and lacks some. That table furnishes V, J and clone size, whereas the DNA furnished D and trimming. The table lists 300,000 or so clones, 75% to 95% of them singletons. The data belong to a study of blood T cell repertoires in COVID-19. The CDR3 sequence is 12 residues long. Trimming cost V 4 bases and J 12 bases; bases outside gene matches: 5.

The sample comprised PBMCs or T cells enriched from blood (not recorded which). This receptor was identified in a woman aged 25 to 39 who had recovered from COVID-19. The V call is TRBV12-3 or TRBV12-4, the J call TRBJ2-1, with TRBD2 identical over 8 bases. The CDR3 region is CASSYTSGPQFF. CDR3 nucleotides: TGTGCCAGCAGTTACACTAGCGGACCGCAGTTCTTC.